This TCR beta chain was documented in a study of monozygotic twins with inflammatory bowel disease. TCRdb re-called the 5' RACE reads and gives one entry per CDR3 protein, without DNA. The data show 400,000 to 500,000 distinct CDR3 sequences, and the top ten clones hold approximately 2.3%. Germline CDR1 is SGHRS and CDR2 is YFSETQ. The CDR3 covers 15 residues. The sample consisted of blood. The sequence came from a human donor with ulcerative colitis or Crohn's disease, or a healthy co-twin of an affected twin (not recorded which). The V gene is TRBV5-1, the J gene TRBJ2-2; TCRdb designates TRBD1, a call that cannot be tested without DNA. The CDR3 spells CASNNGDRFTGELFF.